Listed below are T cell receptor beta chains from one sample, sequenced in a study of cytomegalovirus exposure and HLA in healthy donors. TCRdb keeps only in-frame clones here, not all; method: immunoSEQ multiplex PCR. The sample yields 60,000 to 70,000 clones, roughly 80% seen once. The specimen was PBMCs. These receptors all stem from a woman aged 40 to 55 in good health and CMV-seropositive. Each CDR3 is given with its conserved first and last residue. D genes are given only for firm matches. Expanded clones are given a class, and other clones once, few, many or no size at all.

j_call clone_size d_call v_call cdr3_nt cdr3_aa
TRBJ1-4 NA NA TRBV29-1 TGCAGCGTTGGGTATGGAGGGTTAGAGGGAAAACTGTTTTTT CSVGYGGLEGKLFF
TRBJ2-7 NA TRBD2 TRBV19 TGTGCCAGTAGTATAATCGGGGGGAACTACGAGCAGTACTTC CASSIIGGNYEQYF
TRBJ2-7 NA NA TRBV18 TGTGCCAGCTCATCCCTTACAGGGACCTACGAGCAGTACTTC CASSSLTGTYEQYF
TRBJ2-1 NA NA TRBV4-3 TGCGCCAGCAGCCAAGAAGGCGGGCAGCTCTCCTACAATGAGCAGTTCTTC CASSQEGGQLSYNEQFF
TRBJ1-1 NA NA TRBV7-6 TGTGCCAGCAGCCTGAGCTATTTGAGCACTGAAGCTTTCTTT CASSLSYLSTEAFF
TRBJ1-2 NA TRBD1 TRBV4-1 TGCGCCAGCAGCCAAGGGGACAGCGAGTATGGCTACACCTTC CASSQGDSEYGYTF
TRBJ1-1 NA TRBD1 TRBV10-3 TGTGCCACAGGGACAGGGAACACTGAAGCTTTCTTT CATGTGNTEAFF
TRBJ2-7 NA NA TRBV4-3 TGCGCCAGCAGCCAACGTTTGTCGGGGATCCTCTCCTACGAGCAGTACTTC CASSQRLSGILSYEQYF
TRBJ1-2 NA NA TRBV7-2 TGTGCCAGCAGCTCCCACAGCGGGGGGACCAATGGCTACACCTTC CASSSHSGGTNGYTF
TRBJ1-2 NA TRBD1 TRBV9 TGTGCCAGCAGCGACCGGGACAGGGGAGCTAACTATGGCTACACCTTC CASSDRDRGANYGYTF
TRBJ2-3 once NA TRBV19 TGTGCCAGTTGGACGGGGGTCTCCACAGATACGCAGTATTTT CASWTGVSTDTQYF
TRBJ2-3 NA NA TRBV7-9 TGTGCCAGCAGCTTTCCGACACTCACAGATACGCAGTATTTT CASSFPTLTDTQYF
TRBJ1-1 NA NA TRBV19 TGTGCCAGTAGTATTCCGGCGGGGGACACTGAAGCTTTCTTT CASSIPAGDTEAFF
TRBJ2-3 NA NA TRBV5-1 TGCGCCAGCAGCGTCAATACTGGCACAGATACGCAGTATTTT CASSVNTGTDTQYF
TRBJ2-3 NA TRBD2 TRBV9 TGTGCCAGCAGCGTAGGTGCGGGGGGGATCACAGATACGCAGTATTTT CASSVGAGGITDTQYF
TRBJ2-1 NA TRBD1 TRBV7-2 TGTGCCAGCAGTTATCCGGGACAGACGTACCACAATGAGCAGTTCTTC CASSYPGQTYHNEQFF
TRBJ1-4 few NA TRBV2 TGTGCCAGCAGAGCGGGCGGGAATGAAAAACTGTTTTTT CASRAGGNEKLFF
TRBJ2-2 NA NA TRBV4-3 TGCGCCAGCAGCCAGGGCAGGAACACCGGGGAGCTGTTTTTT CASSQGRNTGELFF
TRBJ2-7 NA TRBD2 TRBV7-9 TGTTCCAGCAGCGCTGGACTAGCGGGGCGGTACGAGCAGTACTTC CSSSAGLAGRYEQYF
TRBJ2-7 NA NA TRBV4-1 TGCGCCAGCACCTCTACCCTCAGGGGATACGAGCAGTACTTC CASTSTLRGYEQYF
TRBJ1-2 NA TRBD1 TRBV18 TGTGCCAGCTCACCGGACAGGGTTCGATATGGCTACACCTTC CASSPDRVRYGYTF
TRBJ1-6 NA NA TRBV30 TGTGCCTGGGGAGGGAGCTCCTATAATTCACCCCTCCACTTT CAWGGSSYNSPLHF
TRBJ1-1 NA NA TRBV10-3 TGTGCCATCAGTGACAGAACAACCCTCACTGAAGCTTTCTTT CAISDRTTLTEAFF
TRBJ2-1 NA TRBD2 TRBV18 TGTGCCAGCTCACCATGGGGGGGAAAGGATGATGAGCAGTTCTTC CASSPWGGKDDEQFF
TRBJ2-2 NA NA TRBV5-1 TGCGCCAGCAGCTTAGACGGGGGGCCGGGCACCGGGGAGCTGTTTTTT CASSLDGGPGTGELFF
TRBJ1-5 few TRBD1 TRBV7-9 TGTGCCAGCAGCCGAGACAGGGTGGAAGGCAATCAGCCCCAGCATTTT CASSRDRVEGNQPQHF
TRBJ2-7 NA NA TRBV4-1 TGCGCCAGCAGCCCGCTGATCCAGGGGTACCACGAGCAGTACTTC CASSPLIQGYHEQYF
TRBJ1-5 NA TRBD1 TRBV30 TGTGCCTACGGGACAGTGACCGACAATCAGCCCCAGCATTTT CAYGTVTDNQPQHF
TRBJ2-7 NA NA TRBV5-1 TGCGCCAGCAGCTTGGGAAGGGCAGACTACTACGAGCAGTACTTC CASSLGRADYYEQYF
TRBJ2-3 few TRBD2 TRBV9 TGTGCCAGCAGCTCCCCCCGGCTAGCGGGGGCCACAGATACGCAGTATTTT CASSSPRLAGATDTQYF
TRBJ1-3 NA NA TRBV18 TGTGCCAGCTCACCAGGACTGGGCTCTGGAAACACCATATATTTT CASSPGLGSGNTIYF
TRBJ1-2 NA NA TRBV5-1 TGCGCCAGCAGCTTTTCAGGGCCTGGCTACACCTTC CASSFSGPGYTF
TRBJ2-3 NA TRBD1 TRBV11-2 TGTGCCAGCAGCCTACAGGGGGCTAGAGATACGCAGTATTTT CASSLQGARDTQYF
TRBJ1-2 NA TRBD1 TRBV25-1 TGTGCCAGCAGTGCCGCAGGGGGGGGCTACACCTTC CASSAAGGGYTF
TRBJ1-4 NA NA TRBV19 TGTGCCAGTACCACCGACGCGGTCTACGCCGAAAAACTGTTTTTT CASTTDAVYAEKLFF
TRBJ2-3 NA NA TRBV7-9 TGTGCCAGCAGCTTAGTCCACAGGGTTTTGGATACGCAGTATTTT CASSLVHRVLDTQYF
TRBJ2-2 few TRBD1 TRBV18 TGTGCCAGCTCACCTTCACAGGGGTCGACCGGGGAGCTGTTTTTT CASSPSQGSTGELFF
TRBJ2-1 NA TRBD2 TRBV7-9 TGTGCCAGCAGCTTAGCGTCTAGCGGGGGGGACAATGAGCAGTTCTTC CASSLASSGGDNEQFF
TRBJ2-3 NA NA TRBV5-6 TGTGCCAGCAGTCAGGGCACAGCCTTCGCAGATACGCAGTATTTT CASSQGTAFADTQYF
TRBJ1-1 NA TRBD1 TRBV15 TGTGCCACCAGCAGAGATAAAGGGACAGGGATGACGGACACTGAAGCTTTCTTT CATSRDKGTGMTDTEAFF
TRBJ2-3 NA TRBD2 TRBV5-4 TGTGCCAGCAGCTTGGCTGGTAGCGGGGGCCCCACAGATACGCAGTATTTT CASSLAGSGGPTDTQYF
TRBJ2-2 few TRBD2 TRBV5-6 TGTGCCAGCAGCCCCTGGCGGGGGGGCGACACCGGGGAGCTGTTTTTT CASSPWRGGDTGELFF
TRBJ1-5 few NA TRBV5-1 TGCGCCAGCAGCACAGGGAGTAATCAGCCCCAGCATTTT CASSTGSNQPQHF